Listed below are T cell receptor beta chains from one sample, sequenced in a study of blood T cell repertoires in COVID-19. Assay used: immunoSEQ multiplex PCR; TCRdb lists only in-frame clones, some missing. The table records 150,000 or so clones, 86% of them present only once. Sequencing was carried out using peripheral blood. Receptor source: a woman in her seventies with acute or convalescent COVID-19. CDR3s include the opening cysteine and the closing phenylalanine or tryptophan. D genes are given only for firm matches. A row's size may be missing; if present it is once, few, many or a size class.

TRBJ1-2,TRBV6-1,-,-,CASSGGTTPANYGYTF,TGTGCCAGCAGTGGGGGGACAACACCCGCTAACTATGGCTACACCTTC
TRBJ1-1,TRBV6-5,-,TRBD1,CASSYGTGPSTEAFF,TGTGCCAGCAGTTACGGGACAGGGCCCTCGACTGAAGCTTTCTTT
TRBJ1-2,TRBV7-2,-,TRBD1,CASSPRTGPNYGYTF,TGTGCCAGCAGCCCTCGGACAGGGCCTAACTATGGCTACACCTTC
TRBJ1-6,TRBV6-4,-,-,CASSDSQNSPLHF,TGTGCCAGCAGTGACTCGCAGAATTCACCCCTCCACTTT
TRBJ1-5,TRBV19,-,-,CASSGQLNQPQHF,TGTGCCAGTAGTGGACAGCTAAATCAGCCCCAGCATTTT
TRBJ1-2,TRBV27,-,TRBD1,CASKQGAGGYTF,TGTGCCAGCAAACAGGGGGCGGGGGGCTACACCTTC
TRBJ2-3,TRBV12-5,-,-,CASGPRGRADTQYF,TGTGCTAGTGGTCCCCGTGGCCGTGCAGATACGCAGTATTTT
TRBJ2-2,TRBV6-6,-,TRBD1,CASSYGTGNTGELFF,TGTGCCAGCAGCTACGGGACAGGGAACACCGGGGAGCTGTTTTTT
TRBJ1-2,TRBV6-6,-,-,CASTEANSGSGYTF,TGTGCCAGCACAGAGGCGAACAGCGGTTCGGGCTACACCTTC
TRBJ1-2,TRBV7-9,-,-,CASSSVLVLYTF,TGTGCCAGCAGCTCCGTTTTAGTCCTCTACACCTTC
TRBJ1-5,TRBV7-9,-,-,CASSLGGTNQPQHF,TGTGCCAGCAGCTTGGGGGGGACAAATCAGCCCCAGCATTTT
TRBJ1-5,TRBV2,-,-,CASNGLYQPQHF,TGTGCCAGCAACGGGTTGTATCAGCCCCAGCATTTT
TRBJ1-3,TRBV4-3,-,TRBD1,CASSYRQGGNTIYF,TGCGCCAGCAGCTACCGACAGGGTGGAAACACCATATATTTT
TRBJ2-1,TRBV11-2,once,TRBD1,CASSQDRVNEQFF,TGTGCCAGCAGCCAAGACAGGGTAAATGAGCAGTTCTTC
TRBJ1-1,TRBV27,few,TRBD1,CASREGTGYMNTEAFF,TGTGCCAGCAGGGAAGGGACAGGCTATATGAACACTGAAGCTTTCTTT
TRBJ1-2,TRBV6-2/TRBV6-3,-,-,CASSYPQGQSGYTF,TGTGCCAGCAGTTACCCACAGGGTCAGAGCGGCTACACCTTC
TRBJ2-1,TRBV5-1,-,TRBD2,CASSPTTSAGYNEQFF,TGCGCCAGCAGCCCTACAACTAGCGCTGGGTACAATGAGCAGTTCTTC
TRBJ2-3,TRBV28,-,TRBD1,CASSPDLDGTGGSDTDTQYF,TGTGCCAGCAGTCCCGATCTTGACGGGACAGGGGGCTCGGACACAGATACGCAGTATTTT
TRBJ2-5,TRBV29-1,once,-,CSVGGGLAAETQYF,TGCAGCGTTGGCGGGGGCCTAGCGGCGGAGACCCAGTACTTC
TRBJ1-5,TRBV7-2,few,-,CASSLDRQPNQPQHF,TGTGCCAGCAGCTTAGACAGACAGCCCAATCAGCCCCAGCATTTT
TRBJ1-6,TRBV5-1,-,TRBD1,CASSSDRGFSPLHF,TGCGCCAGCAGCTCGGACAGGGGGTTTTCACCCCTCCACTTT
TRBJ2-5,TRBV4-3,-,-,CASSQVREETQYF,TGCGCCAGCAGCCAAGTCAGGGAAGAGACCCAGTACTTC
TRBJ2-3,TRBV7-9,-,TRBD1,CASSPGTGIPTDTQYF,TGTGCCAGCAGCCCAGGGACAGGAATCCCCACAGATACGCAGTATTTT
TRBJ2-1,TRBV4-3,few,-,CASSHTPRDEQFF,TGCGCCAGCAGCCATACCCCCCGCGATGAGCAGTTCTTC
TRBJ2-7,TRBV7-9,-,-,CASSLVPGHSYEQYF,TGTGCCAGCAGCTTAGTTCCGGGACACTCCTACGAGCAGTACTTC
TRBJ2-3,TRBV6-5,-,-,CASSYSGRGLGDTQYF,TGTGCCAGCAGTTACTCTGGCCGGGGGTTGGGAGATACGCAGTATTTT
TRBJ2-1,TRBV2,-,TRBD2,CASSRGSSYNEQFF,TGTGCCAGCTCGCGGGGGAGCTCCTACAATGAGCAGTTCTTC
TRBJ2-7,TRBV15,-,-,CATSRDPLVGYEQYF,TGTGCCACCAGCAGAGATCCACTAGTGGGGTACGAGCAGTACTTC
TRBJ1-2,TRBV6-5,-,TRBD1,CASSYPDRVSDGYTF,TGTGCCAGCAGTTACCCGGACAGGGTCTCGGATGGCTACACCTTC
TRBJ1-3,TRBV5-4,-,TRBD1,CASSSGTGSYSGNTIYF,TGTGCCAGCAGCTCGGGGACAGGGTCCTACTCCGGAAACACCATATATTTT
TRBJ2-2,TRBV10-3,-,TRBD1,CAIGPQGASTGELFF,TGTGCCATCGGGCCACAGGGGGCGAGCACCGGGGAGCTGTTTTTT
TRBJ1-1,TRBV7-9,-,-,CASSFGQEQAFF,TGTGCCAGCAGCTTTGGACAAGAACAAGCTTTCTTT
TRBJ1-2,TRBV19,-,-,CASSIKGYGYTF,TGTGCCAGTAGTATCAAGGGGTATGGCTACACCTTC
TRBJ1-4,TRBV5-8,-,TRBD1,CASSLITGGYEKLFF,TGTGCCAGCAGCTTGATTACAGGGGGCTATGAAAAACTGTTTTTT
TRBJ2-4,TRBV2,-,-,CASSEVGGGGDIQYF,TGTGCCAGCAGTGAAGTGGGAGGGGGTGGGGACATTCAGTACTTC
TRBJ2-7,TRBV7-2,-,TRBD1,CASSLARGQGTIVYEQYF,TGTGCCAGCAGCTTAGCCCGAGGACAGGGGACGATTGTGTACGAGCAGTACTTC
TRBJ1-2,TRBV7-2,-,TRBD1,CASSGWDSFHGYTF,TGTGCCAGCAGCGGCTGGGACAGCTTCCATGGCTACACCTTC
TRBJ1-5,TRBV4-1,-,TRBD1,CASSQDRWDRLNQPQHF,TGCGCCAGCAGCCAAGATAGATGGGACAGGTTAAATCAGCCCCAGCATTTT
TRBJ2-2,TRBV21-1,-,-,CARAQGARRDTGELFF,TGTGCCAGAGCACAGGGGGCACGCCGGGACACCGGGGAGCTGTTTTTT
TRBJ1-1,TRBV12-3/TRBV12-4,once,-,CASSPGMNTEAFF,TGTGCCAGCAGCCCGGGGATGAACACTGAAGCTTTCTTT
TRBJ2-7,TRBV19,-,TRBD1,CASSRTGFSYEQYF,TGTGCCAGTAGCAGGACAGGTTTCTCCTACGAGCAGTACTTC